This T cell receptor (beta chain) was obtained from a study of T-cell memory formation after mild COVID-19. TCRdb fed the 5' RACE reads into MiXCR, producing one record per CDR3 protein. Of roughly 400,000 distinct CDR3 sequences listed, less than 25% are singletons. The CDR3 loop spans 14 amino acids. CDR1 is WSHSY, CDR2 SAAADI, per germline. The J segment lost 3 bases and the V segment lost 9 bases, leaving 8 bases of the junction unmatched. The J gene is TRBJ2-7, the V gene TRBV10-2; 10 nucleotides match TRBD1. The receptor comes from an adult woman who had mild COVID-19 (a few samples of this study predate the infection). Cell type and time point are not known. The sample consisted of PBMCs or a T cell subset sorted from them (not recorded which). The CDR3 sequence is CASSRQGAHYEQYF. The CDR3 coding sequence is TGCGCCAGTTCCAGACAGGGGGCTCACTACGAGCAGTACTTC.